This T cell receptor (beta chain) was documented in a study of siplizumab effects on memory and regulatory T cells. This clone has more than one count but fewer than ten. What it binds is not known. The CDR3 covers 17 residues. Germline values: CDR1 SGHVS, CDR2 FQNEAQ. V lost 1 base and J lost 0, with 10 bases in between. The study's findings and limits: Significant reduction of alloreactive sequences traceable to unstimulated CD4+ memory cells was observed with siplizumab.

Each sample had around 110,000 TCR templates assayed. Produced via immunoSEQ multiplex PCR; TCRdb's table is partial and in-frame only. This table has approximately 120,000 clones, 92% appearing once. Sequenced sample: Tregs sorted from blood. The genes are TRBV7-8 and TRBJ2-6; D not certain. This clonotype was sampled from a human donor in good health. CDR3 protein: CASSLGVKTSGANVLTF. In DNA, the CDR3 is TGTGCCAGCAGCTTAGGTGTTAAGACCTCTGGGGCCAACGTCCTGACTTTC.